Each of the 17 T cell receptor beta chains below was sequenced from the same sample in a study of early T cells in non-severe SARS-CoV-2 infection. TCRdb reanalysed the 5' RACE reads using MiXCR and keeps one entry per CDR3 protein. There are tens of thousands of distinct CDR3 sequences in the sample; approximately 16% occur only once, and around 5% lies in the top ten. The input for sequencing was whole blood, taken at baseline. The receptor set was obtained from an adult who was a healthcare worker with PCR-confirmed SARS-CoV-2 infection or an uninfected control (not recorded which).

The rearrangement links TRBV6-6 to TRBJ2-3; D is unclear. The V end lost 7 bases, the J end lost 4 bases, and 15 bases lay between the germline ends. Per germline, CDR1 MNHNY and CDR2 SVGAGI (reference sequence). The CDR3 covers 14 residues. The CDR3 coding sequence is TGTGCCAGCATAAGATTCCCGGTTGCAGATACGCAGTATTTT. This codes for CASIRFPVADTQYF.

V usage is TRBV6-1 and J usage is TRBJ2-1, with D possibly TRBD2 on 6 matching bases. The CDR3 spans 13 residues. Germline-derived CDR1 and CDR2 are MNHNS and SASEGT. V dropped 7 bases and J dropped 7 bases, with 14 bases sitting between them. The CDR3: CASTRRDLNEQFF. CDR3 DNA: TGTGCCAGCACTCGACGGGACTTGAATGAGCAGTTCTTC.

This clonotype was counted ten times or more. The chain is built from TRBV7-9 and TRBJ1-4; 10 bases line up with TRBD1. J was trimmed by 7 bases and V by 5 bases; bases with no gene match: 4. Germline CDR1 is SEHNR and CDR2 is FQNEAQ (reference sequence). The CDR3 runs to 14 residues. The CDR3 DNA is TGTGCCAGCAGCCTCGGACAGGGGGGTGAAAAACTGTTTTTT. Protein: CASSLGQGGEKLFF.

This clonotype showed up just once. The chain links TRBV25-1 to TRBJ1-1, with a weak D call TRBD1 (6 bases). This CDR3 spans 13 amino acids. Germline CDR1 is MGHDK and CDR2 is SYGVNS. Trimming removed 5 bases from V and 2 bases from J, with 9 bases in between. The CDR3 nucleotides read TGTGCCAGCAGTAGACAGGAAAACACTGAAGCTTTCTTT. This codes for CASSRQENTEAFF.

This chain links TRBV19 with TRBJ2-7, with 8 bases fitting TRBD1. V lost 4 bases, J lost 5 bases, and 13 bases stayed unmatched. Germline V gene data show CDR1 as LNHDA and CDR2 as SQIVND (reference sequence). The CDR3 sequence is 16 residues long. CDR3: CASSTRDRIDADEQYF. The CDR3 DNA follows: TGTGCCAGTAGTACCCGGGACAGGATCGACGCTGACGAGCAGTACTTC.

The chain is built from TRBV12-3 or TRBV12-4 and TRBJ1-1; 9 nucleotides match TRBD1. This CDR3 has 14 amino acids. The V and J ends lost 6 bases and 4 bases, in that order; junction bases with no gene match: 6. In nucleotides, the CDR3 is TGTGCCAGCAGGGGGACAGGGACGTTCACTGAAGCTTTCTTT. This encodes CASRGTGTFTEAFF.

The rearrangement joins TRBV4-1 to TRBJ2-7; 7 nucleotides align to TRBD2. The ends lost 0 bases at V and 4 bases at J; junction bases unmatched: 6. The CDR3 runs to 15 residues. Per germline, CDR1 MGHRA and CDR2 YSYEKL. The CDR3 coding sequence is TGCGCCAGCAGCCAAGACGGCGGGAGTGGGTACGAGCAGTACTTC. Translated, it gives CASSQDGGSGYEQYF.

The table lists this clonotype with a few counts. The chain is built from TRBV4-1 and TRBJ2-5; no clear D. Germline values: CDR1 MGHRA, CDR2 YSYEKL. V lost 4 bases, J lost 7 bases, and 7 bases lay in between. This CDR3 is 11 amino acids long. The CDR3 DNA reads as TGCGCCAGCAGCCTACATGGGACCCAGTACTTC. This codes for CASSLHGTQYF.

The table lists this clonotype with many counts. Written as DNA, the CDR3 is TGTGCCAGCAGCTTAGGACTAGAGGTGGAGACCCAGTACTTC. It specifies CASSLGLEVETQYF. The chain employs TRBV7-6 and TRBJ2-5; a weak D match, TRBD2 (6 bases). Trimming took 1 base from V and 5 from J, leaving 11 bases between them. Germline CDR1 reads SGHVS; CDR2 reads FNYEAQ. This CDR3 is built from 14 residues.

The rearrangement joins TRBV7-3 to TRBJ2-1; TRBD2 aligns across 14 bases. This CDR3 spans 15 amino acids. Germline CDR1 is SGHTA and CDR2 is FQGTGA. V was pared by 5 bases and J by 8 bases, with 5 bases of the junction left unmatched. CDR3 residues: CASSPGTSGSYEQFF. For the CDR3, the DNA is TGTGCCAGCAGCCCCGGGACTAGCGGGAGCTATGAGCAGTTCTTC.

This rearrangement joins TRBV12-3 or TRBV12-4 to TRBJ1-1; D is unresolved. The CDR3 has 16 amino acids. V was trimmed by 6 bases and J by 1 base, leaving 18 bases between them. CDR3 bases: TGTGCCAGCAGCCCCTCGACTTTGACAACGAACACTGAAGCTTTCTTT. Its translation: CASSPSTLTTNTEAFF.

CDR3 protein: CASSSTAGADEQYF. The CDR3 DNA reads as TGCGCCAGCAGCTCCACAGCGGGAGCCGACGAGCAGTACTTC. This chain links TRBV5-1 with TRBJ2-7; 8 bases line up with TRBD2. The V segment lost 3 bases and the J segment 5 bases; nucleotides outside the gene matches: 7. The CDR3 is made up of 14 amino acids. Germline CDR1 and CDR2: SGHRS and YFSETQ.

This chain connects TRBV6-6 to TRBJ2-2; 14 bases fit TRBD2. CDR3 length: 15 residues. The germline CDR1 and CDR2 sequences are MNHNY and SVGAGI (reference sequence). The V and J ends lost 5 bases and 8 bases, in that order; junction bases with no gene match: 4. The CDR3 loop reads CASSTGLAGAGELFF. As DNA, the CDR3 is TGTGCCAGCAGTACGGGACTAGCGGGAGCAGGGGAGCTGTTTTTT.

The rearrangement joins TRBV11-1 to TRBJ2-5, with TRBD1 as a possible D gene (6 bases). CDR1 is SGHAT and CDR2 is FQDESV in the germline V gene (reference sequence). This CDR3 has 14 amino acids. Trimming removed 1 base from V and 4 bases from J, with 10 bases in between. In nucleotides, the CDR3 is TGTGCCAGCAGCTTAGGACAGGCACCAGAGACCCAGTACTTC. It is translated as CASSLGQAPETQYF.

This sequence joins TRBV7-9 and TRBJ1-4, with D possibly TRBD1 on 5 matching bases. Trimming left V 1 base short and J 8 bases short, with 17 bases between. Per germline, CDR1 SEHNR and CDR2 FQNEAQ (reference sequence). The CDR3 is made up of 16 amino acids. CDR3: CASSLVGLQAMEKLFF. The CDR3 DNA is TGTGCCAGCAGCTTAGTAGGCCTACAGGCCATGGAAAAACTGTTTTTT.

This clonotype was recorded at least ten times. The chain recombines TRBV24-1 with TRBJ2-2, with TRBD2 matching 7 bases. The V and J ends lost 1 base and 4 bases, in that order; junction bases with no gene match: 14. Germline lookup yields CDR1 KGHDR and CDR2 SFDVKD. The CDR3 has 19 residues. The CDR3 reads CATSDFLVDGGSSTGELFF. The DNA of the CDR3 is TGTGCCACCAGTGATTTTTTGGTTGACGGGGGGTCGAGCACCGGGGAGCTGTTTTTT.

The chain carries TRBV7-9 and TRBJ1-2; 7 nucleotides align to TRBD1. The CDR3 consists of 13 residues. V lost 2 bases and J lost 4; bases outside the gene matches: 1. In germline, CDR1 is SEHNR, CDR2 FQNEAQ (reference sequence). CDR3 in amino acids: CASSLSGGYGYTF. CDR3 nucleotide sequence: TGTGCCAGCAGCTTATCAGGGGGCTATGGCTACACCTTC. The whole variable domain, remainder taken from reference TRBV7-9 and TRBJ1-2, is DTGVSQNPRHKITKRGQNVTFRCDPISEHNRLYWYRQTLGQGPEFLTYFQNEAQLEKSRLLSDRFSAERPKGSFSTLEIQRTEQGDSAMYLCASSLSGGYGYTFGSGTRLTVV.